Listed here are 17 T cell receptor beta chains from one sample, sequenced in a study of T cell clones after liver transplantation. Sequenced by immunoSEQ multiplex PCR; TCRdb stores in-frame clones only, minus some. Of under 150,000 clones listed, approximately 90% are singletons. Material: CD4+ T cells from blood, obtained 12 months after liver transplant. Every receptor here comes from a human patient who received a liver transplant. Some T cells could come from the graft donor.

The rearrangement uses TRBV11-3 and TRBJ2-1; perhaps TRBD2 as D (5 bases). This CDR3 spans 16 amino acids. V was shortened by 4 bases and J by 0 bases, with 13 bases between the two germline ends. Germline loops: CDR1 SGHNT, CDR2 YENEEA. CDR3 sequence: CASSSTLGSSYNEQFF. Written as DNA, the CDR3 is TGTGCCAGCAGCTCGACCTTAGGGAGCTCCTACAATGAGCAGTTCTTC.

This chain connects TRBV29-1 to TRBJ2-1; 10 positions match TRBD1. Trimming at V came to 7 bases and at J to 5 bases, leaving 2 bases not matched to a gene. The CDR3 is 12 amino acids. Germline-derived CDR1 and CDR2 are SQVTM and ANQGSEA. The CDR3 protein is CSGGQGHNEQFF. The CDR3 coding sequence is TGCAGCGGGGGACAGGGGCACAATGAGCAGTTCTTC.

This clone was observed a handful of times. This chain joins TRBV19 and TRBJ1-1, with D possibly matching TRBD1 (6 bases). The CDR3 is made up of 14 amino acids. The V end was cut by 6 bases, the J end by 0 bases, with 11 bases between. Germline V CDR1 and CDR2: LNHDA, SQIVND (reference sequence). This chain's CDR3 is CASSITGMNTEAFF. The CDR3 bases are TGTGCCAGTAGCATAACAGGGATGAACACTGAAGCTTTCTTT. The full variable domain, rest sourced from reference TRBV19 and TRBJ1-1, is DGGITQSPKYLFRKEGQNVTLSCEQNLNHDAMYWYRQDPGQGLRLIYYSQIVNDFQKGDIAEGYSVSREKKESFPLTVTSAQKNPTAFYLCASSITGMNTEAFFGQGTRLTVV.

The V call is TRBV27, the J call TRBJ2-2, with 11 bases matching TRBD2. The CDR3 runs 20 residues. The J segment lost 2 bases and the V segment lost 7 bases, leaving 18 bases of the junction unmatched. Germline V gene lookup returns CDR1 MNHEY and CDR2 SMNVEV (reference sequence). This CDR3 reads CASTPWRLAGFKGNTGELFF. DNA of the CDR3: TGTGCCAGCACTCCTTGGAGACTAGCGGGATTTAAGGGTAACACCGGGGAGCTGTTTTTT.

The chain uses TRBV7-2 and TRBJ2-7; no reliable D call. The germline V and J ends were trimmed by 5 bases and 3 bases, with 11 bases remaining between them. The CDR3 is 13 residues long. Germline-derived CDR1 and CDR2 are SGHTA and FQGNSA. The CDR3 DNA follows: TGTGCCAGCAGCACCCGACAAAACTACGAGCAGTACTTC. Amino acid sequence: CASSTRQNYEQYF.

The chain uses TRBV10-2 and TRBJ2-7; D may match TRBD1 or TRBD2 (6 bases each). V was shortened by 7 bases and J by 5 bases, with 15 bases between the two germline ends. This CDR3 has 13 amino acids. Germline assignment: CDR1 WSHSY and CDR2 SAAADI. CDR3 sequence (DNA): TGCGCCAGCAAGAACGGGGGCGGCCACGAGCAGTACTTC. It codes for CASKNGGGHEQYF.

Written as DNA, the CDR3 is TGTGCCTGGAGTGTTGGCACCGATAAGGGACGACTAGGTCTCTTGGAGACCCAGTACTTC. The encoded protein is CAWSVGTDKGRLGLLETQYF. The chain recombines TRBV30 with TRBJ2-5; TRBD2 is a possible D gene (6 bases). Germline loops: CDR1 GTSNPN, CDR2 SVGIG (reference sequence). The CDR3 is made up of 20 amino acids. V was clipped by 0 bases and J by 5 bases, with 31 bases between them.

The chain links TRBV28 to TRBJ2-1; 8 positions match TRBD1. Trimming at V came to 0 bases and at J to 2 bases, leaving 0 bases not matched to a gene. Germline V gene sequence: CDR1 MDHEN, CDR2 SYDVKM. The CDR3 runs 15 residues. CDR3 amino acids: CASSLWTGAYNEQFF. CDR3 nucleotides: TGTGCCAGCAGTTTATGGACAGGGGCCTACAATGAGCAGTTCTTC.

The chain employs TRBV29-1 and TRBJ1-1, with a possible D match to TRBD1 (5 bases). Looked up from germline, CDR1 is SQVTM and CDR2 is ANQGSEA. V dropped 6 bases and J dropped 4 bases, with 9 bases sitting between them. This CDR3 has 11 amino acids. The CDR3 here is CSVDSGTEAFF. The CDR3 nucleotides are TGCAGCGTCGACAGTGGCACTGAAGCTTTCTTT.

The chain combines TRBV7-2 with TRBJ2-3, with D possibly being TRBD2 (6 bases). Deletions cut 6 bases from V and 5 bases from J, with 15 bases between. CDR1 and CDR2 from the germline V gene are SGHTA and FQGNSA. This CDR3 region has 14 residues. Here the CDR3 reads CASRSAGGEDTQYF. The CDR3 DNA reads TGTGCCAGCAGGTCAGCCGGCGGGGAAGATACGCAGTATTTT.

CDR3: CASSSQGATDTQYF. The CDR3 DNA is TGTGCCAGCAGCTCACAGGGAGCCACAGATACGCAGTATTTT. The chain recombines TRBV2 with TRBJ2-3; tentative D call: TRBD1 (6 bases). CDR1 SNHLY and CDR2 FYNNEI come from the germline V gene. The germline V and J ends were trimmed by 6 bases and 2 bases, with 12 bases remaining between them. This CDR3 is built from 14 residues.

This rearrangement joins TRBV5-6 to TRBJ2-7, with TRBD1 as a possible D gene (6 bases). Per germline, CDR1 SGHDT and CDR2 YYEEEE. The CDR3 sequence is 15 residues long. Trimming cost V 2 bases and J 2 bases, with 14 bases left between them. The CDR3 loop reads CASSFEQGFPYEQYF. CDR3 bases: TGTGCCAGCAGCTTTGAACAGGGTTTCCCCTACGAGCAGTACTTC.

The chain combines TRBV5-1 with TRBJ2-2; 10 bases line up with TRBD2. This CDR3 contains 15 residues. V trimming: 4 bases; J trimming: 7 bases; junction bases outside the gene matches: 7. Germline V lookup: CDR1 SGHRS, CDR2 YFSETQ. CDR3 DNA sequence: TGCGCCAGCAGCGAGGGACTAGCGTTTATCGGGGAGCTGTTTTTT. The encoded protein is CASSEGLAFIGELFF.

This clone was seen a handful of times. The chain joins TRBV6-5 to TRBJ2-5; D is unclear. This CDR3 contains 15 residues. V lost 0 bases and J lost 3, with 11 bases in between. CDR1 and CDR2 from the germline V gene are MNHEY and SVGAGI. Here the CDR3 reads CASSYSVNIEETQYF. DNA for the CDR3: TGTGCCAGCAGTTACTCTGTAAACATTGAAGAGACCCAGTACTTC.

The chain joins TRBV11-3 to TRBJ2-1, with TRBD2 matching over 9 bases. Germline-derived CDR1 and CDR2 are SGHNT and YENEEA. The CDR3 runs 16 residues. V was clipped by 2 bases and J by 2 bases; unmatched bases: 4. The CDR3 DNA follows: TGTGCCAGCAGCTTATATAGCGGGGGCACCTACAATGAGCAGTTCTTC. It encodes CASSLYSGGTYNEQFF.

The chain employs TRBV2 and TRBJ2-5, with 10 bases fitting TRBD2. Germline V lookup: CDR1 SNHLY, CDR2 FYNNEI. With 8 bases clipped from V and 0 bases from J, the junction kept 3 bases outside the gene matches. This CDR3 has 14 residues. Written as DNA, the CDR3 is TGTGCCAGCTCGGGACTAGCGCACCAAGAGACCCAGTACTTC. It encodes CASSGLAHQETQYF. The variable domain in full, with the rest retrieved from reference TRBV2 and TRBJ2-5, is EPEVTQTPSHQVTQMGQEVILRCVPISNHLYFYWYRQILGQKVEFLVSFYNNEISEKSEIFDDQFSVERPDGSNFTLKIRSTKLEDSAMYFCASSGLAHQETQYFGPGTRLLVL.

This rearrangement joins TRBV5-1 to TRBJ1-2; weak D call: TRBD1 (6 bases). Germline V gene lookup returns CDR1 SGHRS and CDR2 YFSETQ. The germline V and J ends were trimmed by 4 bases and 0 bases, with 13 bases remaining between them. This CDR3 contains 15 residues. The CDR3 here is CASSPRTDSNYGYTF. CDR3 nucleotide sequence: TGCGCCAGCAGCCCCCGGACAGATTCTAACTATGGCTACACCTTC.